Below, 6 T cell receptor beta chains from the same sample are listed, as sequenced in a study of T cell responses to AZD1222 COVID-19 vaccine. Here immunoSEQ multiplex PCR was the method, and the copy in TCRdb shows in-frame clones only, minus some. The data hold some 120,000 clones, with around 94% observed a single time. Specimen: peripheral blood, collected on day 0 of AZD1222 vaccination. The receptors stem from an adult in good health.

Only one count was recorded for this clone. The V call is TRBV27, the J call TRBJ1-4, with 7 nucleotides matching TRBD1. The V gene's germline CDR1 is MNHEY and CDR2 SMNVEV (reference sequence). V trimming: 2 bases; J trimming: 7 bases; junction bases outside the gene matches: 4. CDR3 size: 14 residues. For the CDR3, the DNA is TGTGCCAGCAGTTTAAGACAGGGACTTGAAAAACTGTTTTTT. Protein sequence: CASSLRQGLEKLFF.

The gene calls are TRBV19 and TRBJ1-2; 7 bases fit TRBD1. The CDR3 covers 14 residues. Germline CDR1 and CDR2: LNHDA and SQIVND (reference sequence). Trimming at V came to 3 bases and at J to 2 bases, leaving 3 bases not matched to a gene. The CDR3 DNA follows: TGTGCCAGTAGTATCCCGACAGGGAACTATGGCTACACCTTC. Its protein product is CASSIPTGNYGYTF.

The CDR3 DNA follows: TGTGCCAGCAGCGTAGTGGACTACACCGGGGAGCTGTTTTTT. Protein product: CASSVVDYTGELFF. The genes are TRBV9 and TRBJ2-2; possible D gene TRBD2, 5 bases. The CDR3 sequence is 14 residues long. Trimming stripped 0 bases from V and 3 bases from J, with 6 bases between. Germline V CDR1 and CDR2: SGDLS, YYNGEE.

The V gene is TRBV6-6, the J gene TRBJ1-5; 8 nucleotides agree with TRBD1. The CDR3 covers 14 residues. Germline V gene sequence: CDR1 MNHNY, CDR2 SVGAGI (reference sequence). The trim removed 8 bases at V and 0 bases at J, leaving 3 bases unmatched. The CDR3 DNA is TGTGCCAGCGGGACAGGCAATAGCAATCAGCCCCAGCATTTT. This gives the protein CASGTGNSNQPQHF.

This rearrangement joins TRBV27 to TRBJ2-7, with a tentative D call TRBD2 (7 bases). Deletions cut 3 bases from V and 2 bases from J, with 11 bases between. CDR3 length: 14 residues. Germline loops: CDR1 MNHEY, CDR2 SMNVEV (reference sequence). The CDR3 DNA reads as TGTGCCAGCAGTTTCAGGGGAGGGGCCTACGAGCAGTACTTC. It specifies CASSFRGGAYEQYF.

The rearrangement joins TRBV21-1 to TRBJ1-2. TRBV21-1 is designated a pseudogene. This CDR3 has 13 residues. In nucleotides, the CDR3 is TGTGCCAGCAGCAAGCAAAGGCCGTATGGCTACACCTTC. The encoded protein is CASSKQRPYGYTF.